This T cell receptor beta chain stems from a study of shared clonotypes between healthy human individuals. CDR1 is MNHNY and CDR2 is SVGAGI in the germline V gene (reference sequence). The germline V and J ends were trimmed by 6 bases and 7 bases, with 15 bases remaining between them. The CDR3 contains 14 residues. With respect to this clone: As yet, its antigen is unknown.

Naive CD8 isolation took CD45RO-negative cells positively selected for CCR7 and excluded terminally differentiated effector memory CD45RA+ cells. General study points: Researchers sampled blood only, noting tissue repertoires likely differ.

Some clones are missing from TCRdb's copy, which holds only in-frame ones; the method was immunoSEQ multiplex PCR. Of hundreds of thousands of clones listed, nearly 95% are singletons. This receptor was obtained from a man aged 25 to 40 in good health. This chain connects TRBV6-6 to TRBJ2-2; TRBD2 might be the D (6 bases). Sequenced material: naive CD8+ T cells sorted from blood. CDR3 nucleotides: TGTGCCAGCAGCGGCTTTGTGGGGGGCGGGGAGCTGTTTTTT. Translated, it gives CASSGFVGGGELFF.